The 29 T cell receptor beta chains given below trace back to one sample, sequenced in a study of cytomegalovirus exposure and HLA in healthy donors. PCR primers comprised 60 Vbeta and 13 Jbeta primers. Sequenced by immunoSEQ multiplex PCR; TCRdb stores in-frame clones only, minus some. This sample yields some 200,000 clones, of which around 85% are seen a single time; around 4% belongs to the top ten. The material sequenced was PBMCs. These receptors originate from a man aged 45-65 years in good health and CMV-seronegative.

This clone was seen more than once but under ten times. The chain links TRBV6-5 to TRBJ2-1, with 9 positions matching TRBD1. The trim removed 3 bases at V and 5 bases at J, leaving 5 bases unmatched. This CDR3 has 15 amino acids. CDR1 and CDR2 from the germline V gene are MNHEY and SVGAGI. The DNA of the CDR3 is TGTGCCAGCAGTTATCAGGGACAGGGAAACAATGAGCAGTTCTTC. It yields the protein CASSYQGQGNNEQFF.

This chain links TRBV19 with TRBJ2-2; no definite D call. Trimming removed 3 bases at V and 2 bases at J, with 7 bases between. The CDR3 is 14 residues long. The V gene's germline CDR1 is LNHDA and CDR2 SQIVND (reference sequence). The CDR3 nucleotides are TGTGCCAGTAGTATCGAGGAAAACACCGGGGAGCTGTTTTTT. Protein sequence: CASSIEENTGELFF.

This clone was recorded a few times. V and J are TRBV19 and TRBJ1-5; 10 bases line up with TRBD1. CDR3 length: 15 amino acids. V dropped 3 bases and J dropped 5; count of bases not matched to a gene: 4. Per germline, CDR1 LNHDA and CDR2 SQIVND (reference sequence). CDR3: CASSMWDRGHQPQHF. The CDR3 DNA follows: TGTGCCAGTAGTATGTGGGACAGGGGCCATCAGCCCCAGCATTTT.

The chain uses TRBV7-2 and TRBJ2-5; D uncertain. In germline, CDR1 is SGHTA, CDR2 FQGNSA. V shed 3 bases and J shed 12 bases, with 11 bases lying between them. The CDR3 contains 11 residues. CDR3 sequence (DNA): TGTGCCAGCAGCTTCGGTCTGGTAAAGTACTTC. Protein: CASSFGLVKYF.

This sequence joins TRBV9 and TRBJ1-4; D is uncertain. V lost 3 bases and J lost 0, with 15 bases in between. Germline-derived CDR1 and CDR2 are SGDLS and YYNGEE. The CDR3 sequence is 17 residues long. Here the CDR3 DNA reads TGTGCCAGCAGCGAACGACCCCGGGATGCAACTAATGAAAAACTGTTTTTT. This translates into CASSERPRDATNEKLFF.

V usage is TRBV2 and J usage is TRBJ2-1, with TRBD2 matching over 7 bases. J lost 9 bases, V lost 3 bases, and 8 bases had no gene match. Germline V gene sequence: CDR1 SNHLY, CDR2 FYNNEI. The CDR3 has 14 amino acids. CDR3 in amino acids: CASSEVAGVVEQFF. CDR3 sequence (DNA): TGTGCCAGCAGTGAGGTCGCGGGGGTCGTTGAGCAGTTCTTC.

The rearrangement joins TRBV4-2 to TRBJ2-2; 8 bases match TRBD1. The germline gives CDR1 LGHNA, CDR2 YNFKEQ. V gave up 0 bases and J gave up 6 bases; unmatched junction bases: 3. This CDR3 comprises 15 residues. CDR3 in DNA: TGTGCCAGCAGCCAAGAGGACAGGGTTGCCGGGGAGCTGTTTTTT. This codes for CASSQEDRVAGELFF.

V is TRBV11-2 and J is TRBJ2-1; D possibly corresponds to TRBD1 (5 bases). The CDR3 length is 14 residues. The V and J ends lost 1 base and 6 bases respectively, with 10 bases between them. Germline lookup yields CDR1 SGHAT and CDR2 FQNNGV. The CDR3 reads CASSLVAGINEQFF. CDR3 in DNA: TGTGCCAGCAGCTTAGTGGCAGGGATCAATGAGCAGTTCTTC.

V is TRBV2 and J is TRBJ1-4, with D possibly being TRBD1 (5 bases). Deletions cut 4 bases from V and 4 bases from J, with 10 bases between. The CDR3 loop spans 14 amino acids. CDR1 is SNHLY and CDR2 is FYNNEI in the germline V gene. CDR3 region: CASSGWGVNEKLFF. DNA of the CDR3: TGTGCCAGCAGTGGGTGGGGGGTTAATGAAAAACTGTTTTTT.

This clone was observed a handful of times. This chain connects TRBV7-2 to TRBJ2-7; 10 positions agree with TRBD1. The CDR3 totals 16 residues. Germline assignment: CDR1 SGHTA and CDR2 FQGNSA. The V segment lost 2 bases and the J segment 4 bases; nucleotides outside the gene matches: 8. The CDR3 is CASSLIDRGQSYEQYF. The CDR3 DNA follows: TGTGCCAGCAGCTTAATAGACAGGGGGCAGTCGTACGAGCAGTACTTC.

The V call is TRBV18, the J call TRBJ1-1; 7 bases align to TRBD1. Germline V gene sequence: CDR1 KGHSH, CDR2 LQKENI. The CDR3 totals 19 residues. V lost 2 bases and J lost 5; bases outside the gene matches: 20. CDR3 sequence reads: CASSPLFETSLQGSTEAFF. The CDR3 DNA reads as TGTGCCAGCTCACCATTATTCGAAACTTCCCTACAGGGGAGTACTGAAGCTTTCTTT.

The chain links TRBV5-1 to TRBJ2-3, with TRBD1 matching 9 bases. This CDR3 region has 14 residues. V shed 9 bases and J 2 bases; nucleotides not matched to a gene: 7. CDR1 SGHRS and CDR2 YFSETQ come from the germline V gene. CDR3 DNA: TGCGCCACCTGCCGACAGGGGGACACAGATACGCAGTATTTT. It yields the protein CATCRQGDTDTQYF. The full variable domain, in which reference TRBV5-1 and TRBJ2-3 provide the parts outside the CDR3, is KAGVTQTPRYLIKTRGQQVTLSCSPISGHRSVSWYQQTPGQGLQFLFEYFSETQRNKGNFPGRFSGRQFSNSRSEMNVSTLELGDSALYLCATCRQGDTDTQYFGPGTRLTVL.

The genes are TRBV5-1 and TRBJ2-5; TRBD2 might be the D (5 bases). Germline V gene lookup returns CDR1 SGHRS and CDR2 YFSETQ. CDR3 length: 13 residues. V lost 4 bases and J 2 bases, leaving 9 bases between the germline ends. CDR3 sequence: CASSVGGQETQYF. CDR3 bases: TGCGCCAGCAGCGTAGGCGGGCAAGAGACCCAGTACTTC.

There are a few counts of this clone. The chain has TRBV15 and TRBJ2-2, with D maybe TRBD1 (6 bases). The ends were cut back, 8 bases at V and 0 bases at J, with 16 bases in the middle. The CDR3 extends over 16 amino acids. Germline V gene lookup returns CDR1 LNHNV and CDR2 YYDKDF (reference sequence). CDR3 sequence reads: CATGRDRNTNTGELFF. The CDR3 DNA is TGTGCCACCGGACGTGACAGGAATACGAACACCGGGGAGCTGTTTTTT.

The rearrangement links TRBV7-8 to TRBJ1-5; 12 bases align to TRBD1. The CDR3 extends over 19 amino acids. V shed 1 base, J shed 5 bases, and the junction held 12 bases outside the gene matches. Looked up from germline, CDR1 is SGHVS and CDR2 is FQNEAQ. CDR3 DNA: TGTGCCAGCAGCTTAGGGGGCTGGGGACAGGGGGCTACCTATCAGCCCCAGCATTTT. As protein: CASSLGGWGQGATYQPQHF.

The gene calls are TRBV5-1 and TRBJ2-3; no definite D call. This CDR3 is built from 15 residues. V gave up 7 bases and J gave up 0 bases, with 15 bases separating them. Germline CDR1 reads SGHRS; CDR2 reads YFSETQ. The CDR3 nucleotides are TGCGCCAGCGCGCTGTCAGCGCCGAGCACAGATACGCAGTATTTT. Translation gives CASALSAPSTDTQYF.

V gene TRBV5-1 combines with J gene TRBJ2-7, with D possibly TRBD2 on 6 matching bases. The CDR3 length is 15 residues. The V gene's germline CDR1 is SGHRS and CDR2 YFSETQ. V lost 5 bases and J lost 5, with 20 bases in between. The CDR3 loop reads CASSTGDALSHEQYF. The CDR3 DNA reads TGCGCCAGCAGTACGGGAGATGCGCTTTCCCACGAGCAGTACTTC.

The J gene is TRBJ1-2, the V gene TRBV10-3; 9 nucleotides agree with TRBD1. Trimming cost V 10 bases and J 4 bases; bases outside gene matches: 4. This CDR3 has 12 amino acids. CDR1 and CDR2 from the germline V gene are ENHRY and SYGVKD. Here the CDR3 DNA reads TGTGCCACCGGGACAGGGAGCTATGGCTACACCTTC. Translating it yields CATGTGSYGYTF.

The V and J genes are TRBV4-3 and TRBJ2-1; 11 bases are a match to TRBD1. Germline CDR1 is LGHNA and CDR2 is YSLEER. The CDR3 is 16 residues long. V lost 2 bases and J lost 6; bases outside the gene matches: 6. The CDR3 is CASSQYGQGARNEQFF. The CDR3 coding sequence is TGCGCCAGCAGCCAATATGGACAGGGGGCGCGCAATGAGCAGTTCTTC.

This clone has more than one count but fewer than ten. The V call is TRBV5-5, the J call TRBJ1-3; no reliable D call. The CDR3 extends over 14 amino acids. The V end was cut by 0 bases, the J end by 0 bases, with 4 bases between. Per germline, CDR1 SGHKS and CDR2 YYEKEE (reference sequence). The CDR3 protein is CASSLAISGNTIYF. In DNA, the CDR3 is TGTGCCAGCAGCTTGGCAATCTCTGGAAACACCATATATTTT. The full variable domain, with the rest looked up from reference TRBV5-5 and TRBJ1-3, is DAGVTQSPTHLIKTRGQQVTLRCSPISGHKSVSWYQQVLGQGPQFIFQYYEKEERGRGNFPDRFSARQFPNYSSELNVNALLLGDSALYLCASSLAISGNTIYFGEGSWLTVV.

V is TRBV19 and J is TRBJ1-5; no definite D call. CDR1 is LNHDA and CDR2 is SQIVND in the germline V gene (reference sequence). CDR3 length: 13 amino acids. The V end lost 5 bases, the J end lost 0 bases, and 5 bases lay between the germline ends. This CDR3 is CASSPYSNQPQHF. The CDR3 region has the DNA TGTGCCAGTAGTCCTTATAGCAATCAGCCCCAGCATTTT.

The chain combines TRBV2 with TRBJ1-6, with 7 bases that match TRBD1. Germline CDR1 is SNHLY and CDR2 is FYNNEI. V lost 5 bases to trimming and J lost 10 bases; unmatched junction nucleotides: 8. The CDR3 has 14 residues. The CDR3 nucleotides are TGTGCCAGCAGTCCCCGACAGGGTAACTCACCCCTCCACTTT. Translation gives CASSPRQGNSPLHF.

The chain joins TRBV5-1 to TRBJ1-2; D may be TRBD1 (5 bases). The CDR3 length is 14 residues. The germline V gene has CDR1 SGHRS and CDR2 YFSETQ. Trimming took 3 bases from V and 8 from J, leaving 17 bases between them. In DNA form, the CDR3 reads TGCGCCAGCAGCTCCCGGGACGGGAGGAAGGGCTACACCTTC. It encodes CASSSRDGRKGYTF.

This rearrangement joins TRBV25-1 to TRBJ1-6; 8 bases agree with TRBD1. The CDR3 is made up of 14 amino acids. The J segment lost 9 bases and the V segment lost 2 bases, leaving 3 bases of the junction unmatched. Germline CDR1 reads MGHDK; CDR2 reads SYGVNS. CDR3 DNA sequence: TGTGCCAGCAGTGAAGGGACAGGCGGTTCACCCCTCCACTTT. Residues: CASSEGTGGSPLHF.

The chain is built from TRBV2 and TRBJ1-5, with a tentative D call TRBD1 (6 bases). The V end lost 6 bases, the J end lost 4 bases, and 16 bases lay between the germline ends. The CDR3 covers 15 residues. The germline V gene encodes CDR1 SNHLY and CDR2 FYNNEI. The DNA of the CDR3 is TGTGCCAGCAGCAATAGGGACATTGGAAATCAGCCCCAGCATTTT. It yields the protein CASSNRDIGNQPQHF.

This rearrangement joins TRBV7-2 to TRBJ2-5; D unclear. Germline V lookup: CDR1 SGHTA, CDR2 FQGNSA. This CDR3 comprises 13 residues. Between the trimmed V and J ends, which lost 4 bases and 5 bases, there was a span of 11 bases. CDR3 amino acids: CASSSYLSETQYF. The DNA for the CDR3 is TGTGCCAGCAGCTCCTATTTGTCCGAGACCCAGTACTTC.

This chain connects TRBV15 to TRBJ2-2, with a possible D match to TRBD1 (6 bases). Germline-derived CDR1 and CDR2 are LNHNV and YYDKDF (reference sequence). The CDR3 runs to 15 residues. Trimming removed 0 bases at V and 3 bases at J, with 8 bases between. CDR3 DNA sequence: TGTGCCACCAGCAGAGAGGACAGAGACACCGGGGAGCTGTTTTTT. Residues: CATSREDRDTGELFF.

This clone has just a few counts. The chain links TRBV7-2 to TRBJ2-1; 8 nucleotides match TRBD2. The CDR3 is 13 residues long. Per germline, CDR1 SGHTA and CDR2 FQGNSA. The V segment lost 5 bases and the J segment 6 bases; nucleotides outside the gene matches: 3. This CDR3 is CASSEGLVNEQFF. Written as DNA, the CDR3 is TGTGCCAGCAGCGAGGGACTAGTCAATGAGCAGTTCTTC. Full variable domain (remainder filled in from reference TRBV7-2 and TRBJ2-1): GAGVSQSPSNKVTEKGKDVELRCDPISGHTALYWYRQSLGQGLEFLIYFQGNSAPDKSGLPSDRFSAERTGGSVSTLTIQRTQQEDSAVYLCASSEGLVNEQFFGPGTRLTVL.

V and J are TRBV10-2 and TRBJ2-7; D is perhaps TRBD1 (5 bases). CDR3 size: 14 residues. The ends were cut back, 0 bases at V and 5 bases at J, with 11 bases in the middle. Germline assignment: CDR1 WSHSY and CDR2 SAAADI. The CDR3 coding sequence is TGCGCCAGCAGTGAGTCCCCTACAGGCAACGAGCAGTACTTC. It translates to CASSESPTGNEQYF.